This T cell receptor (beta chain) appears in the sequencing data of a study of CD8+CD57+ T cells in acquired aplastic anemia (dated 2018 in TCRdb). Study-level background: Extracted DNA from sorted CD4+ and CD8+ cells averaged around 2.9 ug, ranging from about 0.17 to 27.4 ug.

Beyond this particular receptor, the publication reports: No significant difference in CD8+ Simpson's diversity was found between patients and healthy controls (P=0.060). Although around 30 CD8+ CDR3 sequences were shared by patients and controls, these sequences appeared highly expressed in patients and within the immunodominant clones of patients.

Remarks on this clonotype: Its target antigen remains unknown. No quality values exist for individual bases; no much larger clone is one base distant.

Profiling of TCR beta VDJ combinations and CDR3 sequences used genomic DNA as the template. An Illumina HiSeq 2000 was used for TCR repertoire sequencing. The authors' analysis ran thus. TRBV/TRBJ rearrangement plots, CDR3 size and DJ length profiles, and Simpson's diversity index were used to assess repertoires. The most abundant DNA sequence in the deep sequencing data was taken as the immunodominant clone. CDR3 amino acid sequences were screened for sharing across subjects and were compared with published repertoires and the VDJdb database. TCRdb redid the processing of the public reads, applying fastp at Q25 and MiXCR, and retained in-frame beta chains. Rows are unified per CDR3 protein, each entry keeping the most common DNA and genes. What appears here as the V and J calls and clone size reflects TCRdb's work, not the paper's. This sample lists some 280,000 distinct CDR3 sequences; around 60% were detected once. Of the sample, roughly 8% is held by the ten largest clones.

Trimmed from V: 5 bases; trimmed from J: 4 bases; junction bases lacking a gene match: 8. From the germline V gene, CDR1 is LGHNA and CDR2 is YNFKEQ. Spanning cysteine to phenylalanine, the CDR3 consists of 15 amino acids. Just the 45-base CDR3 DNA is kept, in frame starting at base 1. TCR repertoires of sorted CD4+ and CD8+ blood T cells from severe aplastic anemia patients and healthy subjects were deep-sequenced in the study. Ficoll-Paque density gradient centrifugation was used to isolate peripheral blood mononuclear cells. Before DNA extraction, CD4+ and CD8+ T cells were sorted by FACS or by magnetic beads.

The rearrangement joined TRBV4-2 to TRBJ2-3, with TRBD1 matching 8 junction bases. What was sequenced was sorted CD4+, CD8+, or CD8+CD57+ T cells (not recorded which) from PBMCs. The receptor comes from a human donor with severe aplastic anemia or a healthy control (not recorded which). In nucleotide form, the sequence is TGTGCCAGCAGCTGGGGGACAGGTCTACCAGATACGCAGTATTTT. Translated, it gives CASSWGTGLPDTQYF.